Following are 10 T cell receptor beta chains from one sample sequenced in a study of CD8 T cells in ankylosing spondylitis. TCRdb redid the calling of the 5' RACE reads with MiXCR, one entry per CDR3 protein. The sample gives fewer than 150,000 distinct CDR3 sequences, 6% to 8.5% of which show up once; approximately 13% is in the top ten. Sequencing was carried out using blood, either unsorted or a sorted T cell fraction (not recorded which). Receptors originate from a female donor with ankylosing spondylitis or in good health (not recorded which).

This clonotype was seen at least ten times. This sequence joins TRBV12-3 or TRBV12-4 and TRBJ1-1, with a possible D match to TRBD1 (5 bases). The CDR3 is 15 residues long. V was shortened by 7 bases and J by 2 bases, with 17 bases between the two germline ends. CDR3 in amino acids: CASIVDTTVNTEAFF. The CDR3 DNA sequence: TGTGCCAGCATTGTGGACACGACGGTCAACACTGAAGCTTTCTTT.

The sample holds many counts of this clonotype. CDR3 region: CASSPWTGGAGGNSPLHF. The DNA of the CDR3 is TGTGCCAGCAGTCCATGGACAGGGGGCGCAGGTGGGAATTCACCCCTCCACTTT. The V and J genes are TRBV27 and TRBJ1-6, with 11 bases fitting TRBD1. V lost 5 bases, J lost 7 bases, and 13 bases stayed unmatched. Germline assignment: CDR1 MNHEY and CDR2 SMNVEV (reference sequence). The CDR3 length is 18 residues.

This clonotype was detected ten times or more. The CDR3, as DNA: TGCAGCTCTTCCGGGACAGCGAACACTGAAGCTTTCTTT. It yields the protein CSSSGTANTEAFF. This sequence joins TRBV29-1 and TRBJ1-1; 7 positions agree with TRBD1. V was pared by 8 bases and J by 1 base, with 7 bases of the junction left unmatched. Germline lookup yields CDR1 SQVTM and CDR2 ANQGSEA. The CDR3 length is 13 residues.

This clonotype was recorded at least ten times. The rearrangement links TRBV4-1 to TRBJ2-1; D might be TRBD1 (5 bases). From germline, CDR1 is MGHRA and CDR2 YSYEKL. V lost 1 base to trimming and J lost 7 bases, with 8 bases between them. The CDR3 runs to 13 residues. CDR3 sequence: CASSQAGSNEQFF. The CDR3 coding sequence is TGCGCCAGCAGCCAAGCAGGGTCAAATGAGCAGTTCTTC.

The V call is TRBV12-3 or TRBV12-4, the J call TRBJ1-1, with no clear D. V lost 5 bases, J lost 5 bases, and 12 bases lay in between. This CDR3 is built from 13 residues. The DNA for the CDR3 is TGTGCCAGCAGTAAAAACAGCGGTACTGAAGCTTTCTTT. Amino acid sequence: CASSKNSGTEAFF.

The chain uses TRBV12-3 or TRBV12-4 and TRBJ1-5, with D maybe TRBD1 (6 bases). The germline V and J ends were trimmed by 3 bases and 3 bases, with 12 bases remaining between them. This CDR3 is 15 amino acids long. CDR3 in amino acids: CASSFRGRNNQPQHF. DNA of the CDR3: TGTGCCAGCAGTTTCCGGGGGCGAAACAATCAGCCCCAGCATTTT.

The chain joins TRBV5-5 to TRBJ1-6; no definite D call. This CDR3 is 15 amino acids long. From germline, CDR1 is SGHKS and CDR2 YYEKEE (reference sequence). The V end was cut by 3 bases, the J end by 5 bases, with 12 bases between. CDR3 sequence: CASSWAGYNNSPLHF. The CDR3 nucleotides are TGTGCCAGCAGCTGGGCGGGATATAATAATTCACCCCTCCACTTT.

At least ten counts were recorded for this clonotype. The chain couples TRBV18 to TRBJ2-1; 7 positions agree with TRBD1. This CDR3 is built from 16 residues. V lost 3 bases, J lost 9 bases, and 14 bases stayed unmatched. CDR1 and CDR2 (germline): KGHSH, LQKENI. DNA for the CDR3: TGTGCCAGCTCACCCAGACAGGGTACCCCGGGGTCTGAGCAGTTCTTC. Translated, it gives CASSPRQGTPGSEQFF.

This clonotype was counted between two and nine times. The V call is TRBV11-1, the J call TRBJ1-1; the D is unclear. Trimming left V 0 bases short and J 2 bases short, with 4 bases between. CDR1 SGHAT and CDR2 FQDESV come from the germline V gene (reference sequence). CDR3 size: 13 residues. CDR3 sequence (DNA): TGTGCCAGCAGCTTAGCTTTCAACACTGAAGCTTTCTTT. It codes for CASSLAFNTEAFF. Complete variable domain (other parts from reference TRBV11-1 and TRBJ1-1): EAEVAQSPRYKITEKSQAVAFWCDPISGHATLYWYRQILGQGPELLVQFQDESVVDDSQLPKDRFSAERLKGVDSTLKIQPAELGDSAMYLCASSLAFNTEAFFGQGTRLTVV.

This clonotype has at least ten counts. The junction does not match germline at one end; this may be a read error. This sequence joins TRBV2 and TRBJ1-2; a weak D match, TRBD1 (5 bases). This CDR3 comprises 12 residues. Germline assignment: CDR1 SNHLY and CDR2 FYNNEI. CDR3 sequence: CASIEGPSAGVF. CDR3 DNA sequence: TGTGCCAGCATAGAGGGGCCGTCCGCTGGGGTCTTC.